A single sample gave rise to the 21 T cell receptor beta chains below, sequenced in a study of PD-L1 blockade in urothelial cancer. Data came from immunoSEQ multiplex PCR; TCRdb stores just in-frame clones and leaves some out. The sample has under 55,000 clones; approximately 80% are singletons. The specimen comprised PBMCs, sampled around atezolizumab (anti-PD-L1) treatment. The receptor set was obtained from a man aged 40-50 years with urothelial cancer.

J is TRBJ2-7 and V is TRBV4-1, with TRBD1 matching over 9 bases. The CDR3 sequence is 15 residues long. Germline values: CDR1 MGHRA, CDR2 YSYEKL. Trimming removed 4 bases from V and 5 bases from J; junction bases left unmatched: 9. This CDR3 reads CASSRTGGPYDEQYF. In DNA, the CDR3 is TGCGCCAGCAGCCGCACAGGGGGCCCATACGACGAGCAGTACTTC.

The V gene is TRBV5-6, the J gene TRBJ2-1; 13 positions match TRBD2. The CDR3 totals 16 residues. CDR1 and CDR2 (germline): SGHDT, YYEEEE. V dropped 5 bases and J dropped 5; count of bases not matched to a gene: 7. The CDR3 DNA follows: TGTGCCAGCAGTAAACCGGGACTAGCGGGGAACAATGAGCAGTTCTTC. Amino acids: CASSKPGLAGNNEQFF. Full variable domain (missing parts from reference TRBV5-6 and TRBJ2-1): DAGVTQSPTHLIKTRGQQVTLRCSPKSGHDTVSWYQQALGQGPQFIFQYYEEEERQRGNFPDRFSGHQFPNYSSELNVNALLLGDSALYLCASSKPGLAGNNEQFFGPGTRLTVL.

This chain connects TRBV29-1 to TRBJ2-1; no clear D. Trimming stripped 7 bases from V and 0 bases from J, with 10 bases between. The CDR3 length is 13 residues. Germline V gives CDR1 SQVTM, CDR2 ANQGSEA. Here the CDR3 DNA reads TGCAGCGCCGCCGATAGCTCCTACAATGAGCAGTTCTTC. Translating it yields CSAADSSYNEQFF.

This clone was seen a single time. The rearrangement joins TRBV7-3 to TRBJ2-5; 8 bases map to TRBD2. V lost 5 bases to trimming and J lost 6 bases; unmatched junction nucleotides: 5. The CDR3 runs 13 residues. Germline CDR1 is SGHTA and CDR2 is FQGTGA. In nucleotides, the CDR3 is TGTGCCAGCAGCCCCGAGCGGGAGCAGACCCAGTACTTC. Amino acids: CASSPEREQTQYF.

This clone is a singleton in its sample. The V and J genes are TRBV28 and TRBJ2-3, with D tentatively TRBD2 (5 bases). The CDR3 consists of 17 residues. CDR1 is MDHEN and CDR2 is SYDVKM in the germline V gene. V lost 7 bases and J 2 bases, leaving 22 bases between the germline ends. CDR3 protein: CASKSGGWRNNTDTQYF. CDR3 nucleotides: TGTGCCAGCAAATCGGGCGGATGGAGGAATAACACAGATACGCAGTATTTT.

The V gene is TRBV5-4, the J gene TRBJ2-7, with D possibly matching TRBD2 (6 bases). The V and J ends lost 4 bases and 4 bases respectively, with 18 bases between them. The CDR3 sequence is 15 residues long. CDR1 is SGHNT, CDR2 YYREEE, per germline (reference sequence). The CDR3 reads CASSPGGGRKYEQYF. DNA of the CDR3: TGTGCCAGCAGCCCCGGAGGAGGGAGGAAATACGAGCAGTACTTC.

A few counts support this clone. The rearrangement links TRBV2 to TRBJ1-4; D not resolved. This CDR3 region has 15 residues. V gave up 2 bases and J gave up 7 bases, with 14 bases separating them. Per the germline V gene, CDR1 is SNHLY and CDR2 is FYNNEI. The CDR3 here is CASSENGGYGEKLFF. In DNA, the CDR3 is TGTGCCAGCAGTGAAAACGGAGGCTACGGTGAAAAACTGTTTTTT.

The chain has TRBV2 and TRBJ2-3; D is perhaps TRBD2 (6 bases). CDR1 is SNHLY, CDR2 FYNNEI, per germline. This CDR3 spans 12 amino acids. V was clipped by 11 bases and J by 1 base, with 10 bases between them. The CDR3 bases are TGTGCCGGCGGGGTGGGCACAGATACGCAGTATTTT. Amino acid sequence: CAGGVGTDTQYF.

The chain links TRBV27 to TRBJ2-1, with TRBD1 matching 11 bases. Germline loops: CDR1 MNHEY, CDR2 SMNVEV (reference sequence). V lost 6 bases, J lost 6 bases, and 7 bases stayed unmatched. The CDR3 is 15 amino acids. CDR3 in amino acids: CASSSGTGGANEQFF. CDR3 bases: TGTGCCAGCAGCTCCGGGACAGGGGGTGCCAATGAGCAGTTCTTC.

A word on this clone: A read error is likely, as this CDR3 ends without the conserved phenylalanine or tryptophan. Because the CDR3's place on the DNA is in doubt, the DNA is left out and the CDR3 is given as listed by TCRdb. The rearrangement links TRBV30 to TRBJ2-6; the table assigns TRBD2, which was not confirmed against the DNA. Germline V lookup: CDR1 GTSNPN, CDR2 SVGIG (reference sequence). The CDR3 has 10 amino acids, counting both end residues. CDR3 region: CAWRTGLPHQ.

The chain is built from TRBV15 and TRBJ2-1, with TRBD1 identical over 10 bases. With V trimmed by 1 base and J by 9 bases, 6 bases remained unmatched. Germline assignment: CDR1 LNHNV and CDR2 YYDKDF (reference sequence). CDR3 length equals 15 residues. Written as DNA, the CDR3 is TGTGCCACCAGCAGAGCCTCGGGACAGGGGACTGAGCAGTTCTTC. This encodes CATSRASGQGTEQFF.

Comment on this clone: The junction departs from germline at one end; a sequencing error may be responsible. The CDR3 DNA reads as TGTGCTAGCAGCTTCCCCGAAGAAGAGACGCAGTATTTT. Translated, it gives CASSFPEEETQYF. The chain has TRBV7-7 and TRBJ2-3, with D unresolved. There are 13 residues in the CDR3. Germline loops: CDR1 SSHAT, CDR2 FNYEAQ (reference sequence).

This clone was counted only a few times. In nucleotides, the CDR3 is TGTGCCAGCAGCGTAGGAGCGGGTCAGCCCCAGCATTTT. It yields the protein CASSVGAGQPQHF. The rearrangement uses TRBV9 and TRBJ1-5; D remains unclear. V shed 0 bases and J shed 6 bases, with 7 bases lying between them. The CDR3 sequence is 13 residues long. The germline V gene has CDR1 SGDLS and CDR2 YYNGEE.

The CDR3 protein is CASSLGDEQYF. DNA of the CDR3: TGTGCCAGCAGTTTAGGAGACGAGCAGTACTTC. The chain employs TRBV28 and TRBJ2-7, with D unresolved. Germline-derived CDR1 and CDR2 are MDHEN and SYDVKM. CDR3 length: 11 amino acids. V lost 2 bases and J 5 bases, leaving 4 bases between the germline ends.

The chain is built from TRBV25-1 and TRBJ2-1; 7 bases match TRBD2. CDR1 and CDR2 (germline): MGHDK, SYGVNS. This CDR3 has 14 amino acids. CDR3 in DNA: TGTGTCCCGGGGGAGCGGGGACCCTACAATGAGCAGTTCTTC. Amino acids: CVPGERGPYNEQFF. Together with reference TRBV25-1 and TRBJ2-1, the CDR3 gives the full variable domain: EADIYQTPRYLVIGTGKKITLECSQTMGHDKMYWYQQDPGMELHLIHYSYGVNSTEKGDLSSESTVSRIRTEHFPLTLESARPSHTSQYLCVPGERGPYNEQFFGPGTRLTVL.

The chain links TRBV2 to TRBJ2-3, with a weak D call TRBD2 (6 bases). V was cut by 8 bases and J by 4 bases, with 16 bases left in between. The CDR3 runs 14 residues. Germline V CDR1 and CDR2: SNHLY, FYNNEI. CDR3 in DNA: TGTGCCAGCGTGGGACTCACTAGGTCAGATACGCAGTATTTT. Residues: CASVGLTRSDTQYF.

The chain has TRBV18 and TRBJ2-1; 10 bases match TRBD2. This CDR3 is built from 15 residues. The trim removed 3 bases at V and 5 bases at J, leaving 4 bases unmatched. Germline CDR1 is KGHSH and CDR2 is LQKENI. In DNA form, the CDR3 reads TGTGCCAGCTCACCTAACGGACTAGCGGACAATGAGCAGTTCTTC. This codes for CASSPNGLADNEQFF.

This clone has just a few counts. For the CDR3, the DNA is TGTGCCAGCAGTTTGCCAGGGGGCTTGAATGAGCAGTTCTTC. It is translated as CASSLPGGLNEQFF. The V gene is TRBV25-1, the J gene TRBJ2-1, with 8 positions matching TRBD1. Germline V gene lookup returns CDR1 MGHDK and CDR2 SYGVNS. Trimming took 5 bases from V and 7 from J; bases not matched to a gene: 7. The CDR3 runs to 14 residues. Combining the CDR3 with reference TRBV25-1 and TRBJ2-1 gives the whole variable domain EADIYQTPRYLVIGTGKKITLECSQTMGHDKMYWYQQDPGMELHLIHYSYGVNSTEKGDLSSESTVSRIRTEHFPLTLESARPSHTSQYLCASSLPGGLNEQFFGPGTRLTVL.

This chain uses TRBV7-2 with TRBJ2-2, with TRBD2 matching over 11 bases. J gave up 6 bases and V 4 bases, and 7 bases lay outside the gene matches. Per the germline V gene, CDR1 is SGHTA and CDR2 is FQGNSA. The CDR3 covers 16 residues. CDR3 sequence (DNA): TGTGCCAGCAGCTCGCGACTAGCGGGGCCCCCCGGGGAGCTGTTTTTT. It translates to CASSSRLAGPPGELFF.

The chain employs TRBV4-1 and TRBJ2-1, with 10 bases identical to TRBD1. Germline V gene data show CDR1 as MGHRA and CDR2 as YSYEKL. Germline trimming cut 2 bases from V and 8 bases from J; bases unmatched to any gene: 9. The CDR3 runs to 16 residues. In nucleotides, the CDR3 is TGCGCCAGCAGCCAACCCACGATGGGACAGGGGCATGAGCAGTTCTTC. Protein sequence: CASSQPTMGQGHEQFF.

This clone has a single count. J is TRBJ2-2 and V is TRBV7-3; 7 bases are shared with TRBD1. The CDR3 is 16 amino acids. Germline trimming cut 0 bases from V and 5 bases from J; bases unmatched to any gene: 6. Germline assignment: CDR1 SGHTA and CDR2 FQGTGA. This CDR3 is CASSLTGGAVTGELFF. CDR3 DNA sequence: TGTGCCAGCAGCTTAACAGGGGGCGCGGTTACCGGGGAGCTGTTTTTT.